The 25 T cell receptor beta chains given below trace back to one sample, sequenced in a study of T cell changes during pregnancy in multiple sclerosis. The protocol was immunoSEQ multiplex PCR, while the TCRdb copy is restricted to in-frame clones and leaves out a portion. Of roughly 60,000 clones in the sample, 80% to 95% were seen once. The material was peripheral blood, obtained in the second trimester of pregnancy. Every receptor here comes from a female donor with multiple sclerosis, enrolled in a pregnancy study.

The CDR3 DNA reads as TGTGCCAGCAGCTTGGCCGACAGGGGTCGGTATGAAAAACTGTTTTTT. Translating it yields CASSLADRGRYEKLFF. The chain joins TRBV5-6 to TRBJ1-4; 8 bases are shared with TRBD1. This CDR3 has 16 amino acids. V shed 0 bases, J shed 6 bases, and the junction held 7 bases outside the gene matches. CDR1 SGHDT and CDR2 YYEEEE come from the germline V gene.

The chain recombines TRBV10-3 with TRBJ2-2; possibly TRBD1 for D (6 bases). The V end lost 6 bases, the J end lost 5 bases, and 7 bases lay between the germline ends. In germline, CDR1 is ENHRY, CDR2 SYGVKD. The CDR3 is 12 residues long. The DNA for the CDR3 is TGTGCCATCAGCAGGGGAACCGGGGAGCTGTTTTTT. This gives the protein CAISRGTGELFF.

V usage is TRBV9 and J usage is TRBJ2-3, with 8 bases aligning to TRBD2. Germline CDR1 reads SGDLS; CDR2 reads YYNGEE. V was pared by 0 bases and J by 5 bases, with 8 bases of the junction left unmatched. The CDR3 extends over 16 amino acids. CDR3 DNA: TGTGCCAGCAGCGTAGCTACGGGAGGGCCTAAAGATACGCAGTATTTT. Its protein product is CASSVATGGPKDTQYF.

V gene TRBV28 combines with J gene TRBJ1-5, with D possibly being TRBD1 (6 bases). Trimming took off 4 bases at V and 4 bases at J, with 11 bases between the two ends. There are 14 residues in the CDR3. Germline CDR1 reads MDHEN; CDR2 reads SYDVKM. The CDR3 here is CASSYGQGNQPQHF. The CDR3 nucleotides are TGTGCCAGCAGTTATGGTCAGGGGAATCAGCCCCAGCATTTT.

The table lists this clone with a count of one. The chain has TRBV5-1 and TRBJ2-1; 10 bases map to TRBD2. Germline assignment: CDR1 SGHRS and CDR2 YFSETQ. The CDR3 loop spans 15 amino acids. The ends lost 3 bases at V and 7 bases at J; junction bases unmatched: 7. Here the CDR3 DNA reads TGCGCCAGCAGCTCCCTAGCGGGAGTGGATAATGAGCAGTTCTTC. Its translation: CASSSLAGVDNEQFF.

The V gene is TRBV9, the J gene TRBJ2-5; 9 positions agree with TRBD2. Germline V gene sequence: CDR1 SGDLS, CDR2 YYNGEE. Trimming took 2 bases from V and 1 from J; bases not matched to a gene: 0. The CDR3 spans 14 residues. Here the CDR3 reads CASSVGLAQETQYF. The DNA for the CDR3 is TGTGCCAGCAGCGTGGGACTAGCCCAAGAGACCCAGTACTTC.

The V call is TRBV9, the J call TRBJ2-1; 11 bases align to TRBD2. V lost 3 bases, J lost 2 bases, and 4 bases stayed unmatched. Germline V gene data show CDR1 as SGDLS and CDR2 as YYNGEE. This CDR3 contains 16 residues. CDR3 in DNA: TGTGCCAGCAGCGAGGAACTAGCGGGAGCCTACAATGAGCAGTTCTTC. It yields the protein CASSEELAGAYNEQFF.

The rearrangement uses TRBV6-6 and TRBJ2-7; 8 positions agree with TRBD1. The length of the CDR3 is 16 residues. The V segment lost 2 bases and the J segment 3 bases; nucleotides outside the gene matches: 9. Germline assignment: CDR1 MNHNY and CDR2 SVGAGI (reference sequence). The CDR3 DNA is TGTGCCAGCAGTTACCCGCGAGGACAGGGTGTCTACGAGCAGTACTTC. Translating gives CASSYPRGQGVYEQYF.

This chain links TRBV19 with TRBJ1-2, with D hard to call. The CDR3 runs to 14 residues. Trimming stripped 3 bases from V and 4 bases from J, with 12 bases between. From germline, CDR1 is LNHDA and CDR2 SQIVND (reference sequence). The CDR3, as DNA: TGTGCCAGTAGTATCGCGGGCAGCCTCTATGGCTACACCTTC. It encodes CASSIAGSLYGYTF.

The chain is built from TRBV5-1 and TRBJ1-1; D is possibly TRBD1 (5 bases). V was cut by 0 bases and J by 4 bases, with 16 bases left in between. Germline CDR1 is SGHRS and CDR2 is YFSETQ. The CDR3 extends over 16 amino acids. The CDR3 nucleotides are TGCGCCAGCAGCTTGGCCACGGGGGGAAGGAGCACTGAAGCTTTCTTT. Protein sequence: CASSLATGGRSTEAFF.

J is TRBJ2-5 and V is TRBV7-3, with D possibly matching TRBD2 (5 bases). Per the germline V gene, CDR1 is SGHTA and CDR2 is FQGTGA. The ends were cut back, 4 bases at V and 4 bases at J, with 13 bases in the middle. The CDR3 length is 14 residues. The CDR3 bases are TGTGCCAGCAGCTCATCTCCAGGAGGAGAGACCCAGTACTTC. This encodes CASSSSPGGETQYF.

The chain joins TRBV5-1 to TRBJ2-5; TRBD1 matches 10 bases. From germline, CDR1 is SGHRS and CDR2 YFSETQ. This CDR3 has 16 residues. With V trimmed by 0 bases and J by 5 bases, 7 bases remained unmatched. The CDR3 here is CASSLVGQGGLETQYF. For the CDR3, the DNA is TGCGCCAGCAGCTTGGTAGGACAGGGGGGGCTGGAGACCCAGTACTTC.

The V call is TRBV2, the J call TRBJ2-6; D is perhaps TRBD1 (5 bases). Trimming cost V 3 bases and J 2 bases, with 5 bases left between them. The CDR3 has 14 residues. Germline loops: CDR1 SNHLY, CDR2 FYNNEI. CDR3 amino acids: CASSDRAGANVLTF. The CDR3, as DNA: TGTGCCAGCAGTGACAGGGCTGGGGCCAACGTCCTGACTTTC.

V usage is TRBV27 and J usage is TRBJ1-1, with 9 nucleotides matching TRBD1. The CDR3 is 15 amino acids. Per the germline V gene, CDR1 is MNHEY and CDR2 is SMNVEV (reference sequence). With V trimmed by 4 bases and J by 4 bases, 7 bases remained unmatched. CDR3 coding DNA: TGTGCCAGCAGTTCATCCGGGACAGGGTCCACTGAAGCTTTCTTT. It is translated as CASSSSGTGSTEAFF.

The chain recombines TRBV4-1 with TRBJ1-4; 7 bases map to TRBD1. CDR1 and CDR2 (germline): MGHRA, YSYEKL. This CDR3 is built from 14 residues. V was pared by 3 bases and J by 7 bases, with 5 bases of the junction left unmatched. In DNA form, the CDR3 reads TGCGCCAGCAGCCAGAGTGGGACAGTTGAAAAACTGTTTTTT. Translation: CASSQSGTVEKLFF.

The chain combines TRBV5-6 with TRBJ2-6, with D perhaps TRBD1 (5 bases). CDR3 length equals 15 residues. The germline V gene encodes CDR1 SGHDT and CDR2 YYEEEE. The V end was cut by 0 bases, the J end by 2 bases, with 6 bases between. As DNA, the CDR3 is TGTGCCAGCAGCTTGGGGGGCCCTGGGGCCAACGTCCTGACTTTC. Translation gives CASSLGGPGANVLTF.

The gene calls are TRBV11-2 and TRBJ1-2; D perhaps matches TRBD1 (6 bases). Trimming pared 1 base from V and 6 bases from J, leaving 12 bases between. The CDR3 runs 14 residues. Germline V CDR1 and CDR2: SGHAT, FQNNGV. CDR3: CASSLVAGENGYTF. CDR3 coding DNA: TGTGCCAGCAGCTTAGTGGCAGGGGAAAATGGCTACACCTTC.

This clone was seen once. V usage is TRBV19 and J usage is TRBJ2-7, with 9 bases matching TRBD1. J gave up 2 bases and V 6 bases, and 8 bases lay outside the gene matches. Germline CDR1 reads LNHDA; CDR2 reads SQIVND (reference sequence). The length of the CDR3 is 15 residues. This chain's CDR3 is CASSWGQGITYEQYF. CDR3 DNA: TGTGCCAGTAGCTGGGGACAGGGAATAACCTACGAGCAGTACTTC.

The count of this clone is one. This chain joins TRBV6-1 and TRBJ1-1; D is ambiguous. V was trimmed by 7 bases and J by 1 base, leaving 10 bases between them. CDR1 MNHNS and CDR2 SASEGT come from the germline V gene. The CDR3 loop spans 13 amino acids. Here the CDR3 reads CASTQQKNTEAFF. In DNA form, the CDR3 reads TGTGCCAGCACCCAACAGAAGAACACTGAAGCTTTCTTT.

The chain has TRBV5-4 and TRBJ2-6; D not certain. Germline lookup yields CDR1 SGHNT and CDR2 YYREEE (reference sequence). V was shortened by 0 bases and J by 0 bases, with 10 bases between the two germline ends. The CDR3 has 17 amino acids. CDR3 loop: CASSLEIDSSGANVLTF. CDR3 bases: TGTGCCAGCAGCTTGGAAATAGACTCCTCTGGGGCCAACGTCCTGACTTTC.

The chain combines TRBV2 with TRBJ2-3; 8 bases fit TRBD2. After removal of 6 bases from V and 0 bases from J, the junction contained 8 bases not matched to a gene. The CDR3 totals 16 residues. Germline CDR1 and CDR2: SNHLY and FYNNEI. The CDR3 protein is CASRQTSGASTDTQYF. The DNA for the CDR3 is TGTGCCAGCAGGCAAACTAGCGGAGCTAGCACAGATACGCAGTATTTT.

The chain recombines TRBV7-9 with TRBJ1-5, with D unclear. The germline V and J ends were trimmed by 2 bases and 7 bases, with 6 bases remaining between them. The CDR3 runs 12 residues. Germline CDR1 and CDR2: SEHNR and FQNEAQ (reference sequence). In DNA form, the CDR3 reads TGTGCCAGCAGCTTACCGTTACAGCCCCAGCATTTT. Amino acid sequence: CASSLPLQPQHF.

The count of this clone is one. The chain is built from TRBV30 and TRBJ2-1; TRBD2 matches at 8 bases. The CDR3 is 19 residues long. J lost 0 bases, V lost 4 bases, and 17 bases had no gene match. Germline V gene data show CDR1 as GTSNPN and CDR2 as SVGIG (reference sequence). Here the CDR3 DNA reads TGTGCCTGGACCCCATTTGGCGGGGGGATAAAAAGCTCCTACAATGAGCAGTTCTTC. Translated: CAWTPFGGGIKSSYNEQFF.

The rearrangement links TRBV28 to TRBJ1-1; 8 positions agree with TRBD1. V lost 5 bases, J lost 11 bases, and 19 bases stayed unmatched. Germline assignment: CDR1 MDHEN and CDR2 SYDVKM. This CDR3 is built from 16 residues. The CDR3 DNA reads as TGTGCCAGCAGTCCCATAGGACAGGGCGGTCGAAAAGGGGCTTTCTTT. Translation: CASSPIGQGGRKGAFF.

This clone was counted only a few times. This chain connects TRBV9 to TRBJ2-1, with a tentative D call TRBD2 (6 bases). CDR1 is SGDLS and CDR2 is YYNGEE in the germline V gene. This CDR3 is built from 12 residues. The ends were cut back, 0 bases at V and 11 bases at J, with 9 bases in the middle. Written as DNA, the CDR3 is TGTGCCAGCAGCGTAGTGAGCGGGCAGCAGTTCTTC. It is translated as CASSVVSGQQFF.